The T cell receptor beta chain described here comes from a study of pediatric ulcerative colitis. Overall study results and limits: In rectum, acute severe colitis had expanded clones and less diversity.

For this clone: The antigen is unknown.

Rectal tissue came from one to two pinch biopsies taken at colonoscopy. The diagnostic colonoscopy in ulcerative colitis patients preceded any immunosuppressive treatment. The assay was run at survey level. Here immunoSEQ multiplex PCR was the method, and the copy in TCRdb shows in-frame clones only, minus some. Of roughly 45,000 clones listed, under 80% are singletons. V shed 4 bases and J shed 4 bases, with 14 bases lying between them. Per the germline V gene, CDR1 is SGHNT and CDR2 is YYREEE (reference sequence). The CDR3 sequence is 14 residues long. This clonotype was sampled from a girl between 5 and 17 years old with moderate ulcerative colitis. The sample was gut tissue. The rearrangement links TRBV5-4 to TRBJ1-2; D ambiguous. In DNA, the CDR3 is TGTGCCAGCAGCCCTGAGGACGTCCGCTATGGCTACACCTTC. This sequence encodes CASSPEDVRYGYTF.